What follows describes a single T cell receptor (beta chain). Libraries were prepared by immunoSEQ multiplex PCR; TCRdb keeps only in-frame clonotypes and omits some of them. The table includes more than 80,000 clones, roughly 82% detected once. The entry originates in a study of PD-L1 blockade in urothelial cancer. As for the study in general: The analyses of blood took place 3 weeks (second dose) and 6 weeks after treatment start. T cells numbered a median of about 140,000 in the blood samples.

Germline V gene lookup returns CDR1 SEHNR and CDR2 FQNEAQ (reference sequence). CDR3 length equals 15 residues. The junction had 4 bases not matched to a gene; V was cut back by 5 bases and J by 0 bases. The rearrangement joins TRBV7-9 to TRBJ1-2; the match to TRBD1 covers 9 bases. This TCR was sampled from a man in his 70s with urothelial cancer. The material was PBMCs, obtained around atezolizumab (anti-PD-L1) treatment. CDR3: CASSATGGANYGYTF. The CDR3 nucleotides read TGTGCCAGCAGCGCAACAGGGGGCGCTAACTATGGCTACACCTTC.